One T cell receptor beta chain is described in this entry. Its antigen is unidentified. Treatment noted: some 20 received Ad26.COV2.S at low or high dose, single or two shots; roughly 5 received placebo; per-sample allocation not given. Material that was analyzed had been drawn on day 63 after the first vaccine or placebo injection. This entry belongs to a study of Ad26.COV2.S vaccination and SARS-CoV-2 variants. Study-wide results and caveats: Total T cell responses, in the TCR breadth and depth analyses, may have been underestimated.

This CDR3 region has 13 residues. V was cut by 0 bases and J by 8 bases, with 8 bases left in between. In germline, CDR1 is SGDLS, CDR2 YYNGEE. Generated by immunoSEQ multiplex PCR, the TCRdb table keeps only in-frame clones and is missing some. The table has about 350,000 clones, 88% seen once; the top ten hold approximately 5.9%. This TCR came from a person aged 18-65 years who received the Ad26.COV2.S COVID-19 vaccine or a placebo. This material consisted of peripheral blood, taken in a trial of Ad26.COV2.S vaccine versus placebo. The J gene is TRBJ2-2, the V gene TRBV9, with D unclear. CDR3 in amino acids: CASSVAFLGELFF. CDR3 coding DNA: TGTGCCAGCAGCGTAGCGTTCTTAGGGGAGCTGTTTTTT.